These 32 T cell receptor beta chains originate from one sample sequenced in a study of cytomegalovirus exposure and HLA in healthy donors. In the PCR, 60 Vbeta and 13 Jbeta primers were used. TCRdb's copy holds only in-frame clones and misses some; the assay was immunoSEQ multiplex PCR. The sample lists about 130,000 clones, around 78% occurring once. Sequencing input: PBMCs. All receptors come from a man in his forties or fifties in good health and CMV-seronegative.

V usage is TRBV6-5 and J usage is TRBJ2-6, with D possibly being TRBD1 (5 bases). Trimming stripped 2 bases from V and 2 bases from J, with 10 bases between. Germline V CDR1 and CDR2: MNHEY, SVGAGI. This CDR3 has 16 residues. CDR3 nucleotides: TGTGCCAGCAGTTACGGGGCGTTAGCTGGGGCCAACGTCCTGACTTTC. Its translation is CASSYGALAGANVLTF.

The chain uses TRBV2 and TRBJ2-7; 8 bases are shared with TRBD2. Per the germline V gene, CDR1 is SNHLY and CDR2 is FYNNEI. The J segment lost 0 bases and the V segment lost 7 bases, leaving 17 bases of the junction unmatched. The CDR3 covers 18 residues. The CDR3 sequence is CASTGDTHVSGSSYEQYF. Here the CDR3 DNA reads TGTGCCAGCACGGGGGACACCCACGTCAGCGGGAGCTCCTACGAGCAGTACTTC.

The chain links TRBV19 to TRBJ1-1; D is ambiguous. The germline gives CDR1 LNHDA, CDR2 SQIVND (reference sequence). CDR3 length: 12 amino acids. V lost 6 bases, J lost 1 base, and 6 bases lay in between. In DNA, the CDR3 is TGTGCCAGTAGGAGAGGGAACACTGAAGCTTTCTTT. Encoded protein: CASRRGNTEAFF. Full variable domain (rest looked up from reference TRBV19 and TRBJ1-1): DGGITQSPKYLFRKEGQNVTLSCEQNLNHDAMYWYRQDPGQGLRLIYYSQIVNDFQKGDIAEGYSVSREKKESFPLTVTSAQKNPTAFYLCASRRGNTEAFFGQGTRLTVV.

The J gene is TRBJ2-7, the V gene TRBV18, with TRBD1 as a possible D gene (6 bases). V gave up 3 bases and J gave up 4 bases, with 10 bases separating them. Germline values: CDR1 KGHSH, CDR2 LQKENI. The CDR3 extends over 13 amino acids. The CDR3 spells CASSPGQSYEQYF. The CDR3 DNA sequence: TGTGCCAGCTCACCGGGACAATCGTACGAGCAGTACTTC. The entire variable domain, with the rest obtained from reference TRBV18 and TRBJ2-7, is as follows: NAGVMQNPRHLVRRRGQEARLRCSPMKGHSHVYWYRQLPEEGLKFMVYLQKENIIDESGMPKERFSAEFPKEGPSILRIQQVVRGDSAAYFCASSPGQSYEQYFGPGTRLTVT.

For the CDR3, the DNA is TGTGCCAGCGGTACGACAGGGAGAAAAAATGGCTACACCTTC. Its translation is CASGTTGRKNGYTF. The genes are TRBV27 and TRBJ1-2, with 7 bases matching TRBD1. Germline CDR1 is MNHEY and CDR2 is SMNVEV (reference sequence). Trimming removed 8 bases from V and 6 bases from J; junction bases left unmatched: 12. The CDR3 consists of 14 residues.

The chain links TRBV4-1 to TRBJ1-2; tentative D call: TRBD1 (6 bases). Germline loops: CDR1 MGHRA, CDR2 YSYEKL. The CDR3 consists of 13 residues. V shed 3 bases and J shed 6 bases, with 11 bases lying between them. The CDR3 protein is CASSQGQLNGYTF. For the CDR3, the DNA is TGCGCCAGCAGCCAGGGACAACTCAATGGCTACACCTTC.

The CDR3 DNA reads TGTGCCAGCAGTACGACAGAGAATCAGCCCCAGCATTTT. It translates to CASSTTENQPQHF. The chain employs TRBV6-5 and TRBJ1-5, with D possibly being TRBD1 (5 bases). This CDR3 has 13 residues. Germline V gives CDR1 MNHEY, CDR2 SVGAGI. The V end lost 5 bases, the J end lost 4 bases, and 9 bases lay between the germline ends.

The chain employs TRBV5-6 and TRBJ2-7; 12 positions match TRBD1. Germline loops: CDR1 SGHDT, CDR2 YYEEEE. CDR3 size: 16 residues. V was pared by 4 bases and J by 5 bases, with 10 bases of the junction left unmatched. The CDR3 nucleotides read TGTGCCAGCAGCACCGGGACAGGGGGCTACAAAGACGAGCAGTACTTC. It encodes CASSTGTGGYKDEQYF.

In its sample, this clone was seen once. This chain uses TRBV12-5 with TRBJ1-4; tentatively, D is TRBD1 (6 bases). Looked up from germline, CDR1 is LGHNT and CDR2 is FRNRAP. V was cut by 0 bases and J by 7 bases, with 9 bases left in between. The CDR3 totals 14 residues. The CDR3 coding sequence is TGTGCTAGTGGTTTGGTAGGGGGGGGTGAAAAACTGTTTTTT. Its translation is CASGLVGGGEKLFF.

The chain uses TRBV11-2 and TRBJ2-4; 7 bases agree with TRBD2. Losses at the gene ends were 5 bases for V and 6 bases for J; bases not matched to a gene: 13. This CDR3 comprises 16 residues. CDR1 and CDR2 from the germline V gene are SGHAT and FQNNGV. DNA for the CDR3: TGTGCCAGCAGCCCCTCTGTGTCGGGGGGATTAAACATTCAGTACTTC. Protein product: CASSPSVSGGLNIQYF.

For the CDR3, the DNA is TGTGCCAGCAGCGCTCGACAGTCTAACTATGGCTACACCTTC. This encodes CASSARQSNYGYTF. This sequence joins TRBV7-9 and TRBJ1-2; TRBD1 might be the D (5 bases). Germline-derived CDR1 and CDR2 are SEHNR and FQNEAQ (reference sequence). This CDR3 comprises 14 residues. Trimming cost V 5 bases and J 0 bases, with 10 bases left between them.

The V and J genes are TRBV4-2 and TRBJ2-3, with D maybe TRBD1 (6 bases). The CDR3 loop spans 13 amino acids. Trimming removed 4 bases from V and 4 bases from J, with 9 bases in between. CDR1 LGHNA and CDR2 YNFKEQ come from the germline V gene. In DNA form, the CDR3 reads TGTGCCAGCAGCCGACAGGTTTCAGATACGCAGTATTTT. Translation gives CASSRQVSDTQYF.

The V and J genes are TRBV25-1 and TRBJ2-1, with TRBD1 matching over 7 bases. V lost 5 bases, J lost 3 bases, and 10 bases stayed unmatched. CDR3 length: 16 residues. Germline lookup yields CDR1 MGHDK and CDR2 SYGVNS. The CDR3 region is CASSPTGLGLYNEQFF. The CDR3 DNA reads TGTGCCAGCAGTCCGACAGGGCTAGGACTCTACAATGAGCAGTTCTTC.

The V call is TRBV7-9, the J call TRBJ1-1; no reliable D call. The germline V gene encodes CDR1 SEHNR and CDR2 FQNEAQ (reference sequence). The CDR3 covers 14 residues. V was pared by 7 bases and J by 0 bases, with 12 bases between. Here the CDR3 DNA reads TGTGCCAGCACCATTGGCTCCTTGAACACTGAAGCTTTCTTT. Protein: CASTIGSLNTEAFF.

The rearrangement links TRBV27 to TRBJ1-5; perhaps TRBD1 as D (6 bases). The CDR3 covers 17 residues. Per germline, CDR1 MNHEY and CDR2 SMNVEV (reference sequence). Trimming pared 2 bases from V and 6 bases from J, leaving 20 bases between. The CDR3 is CASSLGHTGTTGQPQHF. The DNA of the CDR3 is TGTGCCAGCAGTTTAGGTCATACCGGGACAACCGGTCAGCCCCAGCATTTT.

CDR3 nucleotides: TGTGCCAGCAGTTCACAGGGCACTGAAGCTTTCTTT. It encodes CASSSQGTEAFF. The chain combines TRBV27 with TRBJ1-1, with D perhaps matching TRBD1 (6 bases). Germline lookup yields CDR1 MNHEY and CDR2 SMNVEV (reference sequence). The CDR3 covers 12 residues. Deletions cut 4 bases from V and 4 bases from J, with 7 bases between.

The chain is built from TRBV7-3 and TRBJ2-1; tentative D call: TRBD1 (6 bases). The germline V gene encodes CDR1 SGHTA and CDR2 FQGTGA. The CDR3 loop spans 15 amino acids. Between the trimmed V and J ends, which lost 10 bases and 3 bases, there was a span of 19 bases. The CDR3 region has the DNA TGTGCCACCTCCCCGGAGGCAGGGGACTACAATGAGCAGTTCTTC. It yields the protein CATSPEAGDYNEQFF.

The chain has TRBV5-4 and TRBJ2-7; D is possibly TRBD2 (6 bases). V lost 4 bases and J 0 bases, leaving 14 bases between the germline ends. Germline CDR1 reads SGHNT; CDR2 reads YYREEE (reference sequence). The CDR3 runs 15 residues. DNA of the CDR3: TGTGCCAGCAGCACGCGGGGCGCTAGCTCCTACGAGCAGTACTTC. This translates into CASSTRGASSYEQYF.

V is TRBV11-1 and J is TRBJ2-7, with 7 bases fitting TRBD1. From germline, CDR1 is SGHAT and CDR2 FQDESV (reference sequence). V dropped 5 bases and J dropped 11; count of bases not matched to a gene: 9. The CDR3 sequence is 12 residues long. CDR3 sequence: CASSLRQGTEYF. CDR3 bases: TGTGCCAGCAGCCTAAGACAGGGTACGGAGTACTTC.

With regard to this clone: Other DNA sequences in the same sample also yield this CDR3. This chain joins TRBV7-3 and TRBJ1-5; D not certain. The CDR3 spans 13 residues. The germline V gene has CDR1 SGHTA and CDR2 FQGTGA. Deletions cut 0 bases from V and 5 bases from J, with 5 bases between. In DNA form, the CDR3 reads TGTGCCAGCAGCTTAACCCGAGATCAGCCCCAGCATTTT. Translated: CASSLTRDQPQHF.

This chain joins TRBV4-1 and TRBJ2-2, with 8 bases lining up with TRBD2. The CDR3 sequence is 16 residues long. Germline lookup yields CDR1 MGHRA and CDR2 YSYEKL. With V trimmed by 0 bases and J by 6 bases, 6 bases remained unmatched. The CDR3 sequence: CASSQDRGGFSGELFF. CDR3 sequence (DNA): TGCGCCAGCAGCCAAGATCGGGGGGGCTTCTCCGGGGAGCTGTTTTTT.

The chain combines TRBV7-2 with TRBJ2-3; perhaps TRBD1 as D (6 bases). Trimming took off 5 bases at V and 2 bases at J, with 11 bases between the two ends. The CDR3 has 14 amino acids. Germline V gene data show CDR1 as SGHTA and CDR2 as FQGNSA. The CDR3 region is CASSPWTDTDTQYF. CDR3 in DNA: TGTGCCAGCAGCCCTTGGACAGACACAGATACGCAGTATTTT. Full variable domain (remainder filled in from reference TRBV7-2 and TRBJ2-3): GAGVSQSPSNKVTEKGKDVELRCDPISGHTALYWYRQSLGQGLEFLIYFQGNSAPDKSGLPSDRFSAERTGGSVSTLTIQRTQQEDSAVYLCASSPWTDTDTQYFGPGTRLTVL.

The V gene is TRBV5-1, the J gene TRBJ1-1; possibly TRBD1 for D (5 bases). The germline V gene has CDR1 SGHRS and CDR2 YFSETQ. Trimming stripped 0 bases from V and 4 bases from J, with 13 bases between. The CDR3 length is 15 residues. The CDR3 spells CASSLALGGVTEAFF. The CDR3 region has the DNA TGCGCCAGCAGCTTGGCCCTGGGGGGAGTCACTGAAGCTTTCTTT.

CDR3 bases: TGTGCCAGCAGTGAAGTGGAGGAGGCTTTCTTT. Protein sequence: CASSEVEEAFF. This rearrangement joins TRBV2 to TRBJ1-1; D unclear. V was pared by 1 base and J by 11 bases, with 8 bases between. Germline V gene sequence: CDR1 SNHLY, CDR2 FYNNEI. CDR3 length: 11 amino acids.

This chain joins TRBV7-9 and TRBJ1-1; D gene ambiguous. This CDR3 contains 12 residues. Germline lookup yields CDR1 SEHNR and CDR2 FQNEAQ (reference sequence). V was trimmed by 6 bases and J by 0 bases, leaving 5 bases between them. CDR3 protein: CASRALNTEAFF. CDR3 sequence (DNA): TGTGCCAGCAGGGCACTGAACACTGAAGCTTTCTTT.

V is TRBV7-2 and J is TRBJ1-5; 7 bases map to TRBD1. The CDR3 consists of 17 residues. The ends lost 0 bases at V and 1 base at J; junction bases unmatched: 6. The germline V gene encodes CDR1 SGHTA and CDR2 FQGNSA. In DNA form, the CDR3 reads TGTGCCAGCAGCTTAGCGGCGACAGGGAAAAGCAATCAGCCCCAGCATTTT. Translating it yields CASSLAATGKSNQPQHF.

The chain is built from TRBV10-3 and TRBJ1-1; D is unclear. Germline V gives CDR1 ENHRY, CDR2 SYGVKD. Trimming left V 4 bases short and J 1 base short, with 10 bases between. The CDR3 length is 14 residues. CDR3 coding DNA: TGTGCCATCAGTGCACAGTATTCGAACACTGAAGCTTTCTTT. It translates to CAISAQYSNTEAFF.

This chain links TRBV6-1 with TRBJ1-2, with D possibly being TRBD1 (6 bases). The V gene lost 8 bases and the J gene lost 0 bases, with 16 bases spanning the gap. The CDR3 has 15 amino acids. Germline CDR1 is MNHNS and CDR2 is SASEGT. CDR3: CASLSAGATNYGYTF. The CDR3 region has the DNA TGTGCCAGCCTAAGTGCGGGGGCGACTAACTATGGCTACACCTTC.

The chain is built from TRBV10-3 and TRBJ2-3; unclear D gene. Trimming removed 3 bases at V and 3 bases at J, with 7 bases between. The CDR3 has 13 residues. Germline values: CDR1 ENHRY, CDR2 SYGVKD. The CDR3 nucleotides are TGTGCCATCAGTGAATTGGAGACAGATACGCAGTATTTT. Protein: CAISELETDTQYF.

CDR3 residues: CASSVGYGTQYF. The CDR3 DNA is TGTGCCAGCAGCGTAGGGTACGGTACGCAGTATTTT. V gene TRBV9 combines with J gene TRBJ2-3; D ambiguous. Per the germline V gene, CDR1 is SGDLS and CDR2 is YYNGEE. The CDR3 runs to 12 residues. Between the trimmed V and J ends, which lost 0 bases and 8 bases, there was a span of 7 bases.

The chain employs TRBV5-4 and TRBJ2-4; 8 bases agree with TRBD1. This CDR3 region has 14 residues. Germline CDR1 reads SGHNT; CDR2 reads YYREEE (reference sequence). With 4 bases clipped from V and 4 bases from J, the junction kept 4 bases outside the gene matches. In DNA, the CDR3 is TGTGCCAGCAGCCTGACAGGGGAAAAAAACATTCAGTACTTC. Translation: CASSLTGEKNIQYF.

This chain connects TRBV9 to TRBJ1-4; 9 bases match TRBD1. The V segment lost 3 bases and the J segment 12 bases; nucleotides outside the gene matches: 12. The CDR3 sequence is 15 residues long. From germline, CDR1 is SGDLS and CDR2 YYNGEE. CDR3 region: CASSALGGTGSELFF. The CDR3 coding sequence is TGTGCCAGCAGCGCTCTCGGGGGGACAGGGAGTGAACTGTTTTTT.